The 21 T cell receptor beta chains in this list originate from one sample, sequenced in a study of cytomegalovirus exposure and HLA in healthy donors. The PCR employed 60 Vbeta primers together with 13 Jbeta primers. The table came from immunoSEQ multiplex PCR; TCRdb's copy has only in-frame clones and leaves some out. The data hold over 200,000 clones, with approximately 80% observed a single time. The sequencing input was PBMCs. The receptor source for this set is a woman between 40 and 50 years old in good health and CMV-seronegative.

This chain uses TRBV10-3 with TRBJ1-2; 9 nucleotides agree with TRBD1. CDR1 and CDR2 (germline): ENHRY, SYGVKD. The length of the CDR3 is 15 residues. V shed 3 bases and J 6 bases; nucleotides not matched to a gene: 8. The CDR3, as DNA: TGTGCCATCAGTGACGGCCGGGGACAGGGTAATGGCTACACCTTC. Its translation is CAISDGRGQGNGYTF.

The rearrangement uses TRBV10-2 and TRBJ2-7, with a tentative D call TRBD1 (6 bases). The V gene lost 8 bases and the J gene lost 2 bases, with 7 bases spanning the gap. Germline CDR1 WSHSY, CDR2 SAAADI. CDR3 length equals 11 residues. This CDR3 is CASSGAYEQYF. The CDR3 DNA reads as TGCGCCAGCTCAGGGGCCTACGAGCAGTACTTC.

This clone was observed once. The chain has TRBV6-5 and TRBJ2-7; 9 nucleotides match TRBD2. This CDR3 spans 15 amino acids. The germline V gene encodes CDR1 MNHEY and CDR2 SVGAGI. The V and J ends lost 7 bases and 4 bases, in that order; junction bases with no gene match: 11. The CDR3 DNA reads TGTGCCAGCACCCCCGGGGCGGGGGGGCGGTACGAGCAGTACTTC. This translates into CASTPGAGGRYEQYF.

This chain links TRBV9 with TRBJ1-3; D unclear. Germline assignment: CDR1 SGDLS and CDR2 YYNGEE. This CDR3 comprises 15 residues. V was clipped by 3 bases and J by 3 bases, with 13 bases between them. The CDR3 DNA reads as TGTGCCAGCAGCGCGGGAGACCCCTATGGAAACACCATATATTTT. Translating gives CASSAGDPYGNTIYF.

This clone was counted only a few times. The chain carries TRBV5-1 and TRBJ1-6; D may be TRBD1 (5 bases). Trimming stripped 3 bases from V and 7 bases from J, with 11 bases between. The CDR3 loop spans 14 amino acids. From germline, CDR1 is SGHRS and CDR2 YFSETQ. CDR3 loop: CASSSRVGNSPLHF. DNA for the CDR3: TGCGCCAGCAGCTCCAGGGTAGGCAATTCACCCCTCCACTTT.

This clone is a singleton in its sample. The chain recombines TRBV10-3 with TRBJ2-7, with 8 bases identical to TRBD1. V was pared by 3 bases and J by 3 bases, with 1 base of the junction left unmatched. CDR3 length equals 13 residues. Germline lookup yields CDR1 ENHRY and CDR2 SYGVKD. The chain's CDR3 is CAISEGTGYEQYF. DNA for the CDR3: TGTGCCATCAGTGAAGGGACAGGCTACGAGCAGTACTTC.

The chain has TRBV4-2 and TRBJ1-5, with TRBD1 matching over 8 bases. The CDR3 totals 15 residues. V lost 5 bases to trimming and J lost 11 bases; unmatched junction nucleotides: 14. The germline V gene encodes CDR1 LGHNA and CDR2 YNFKEQ. In nucleotides, the CDR3 is TGTGCCAGCAGCGGAAAGACAGGGGAGGTTTCGGCCCAGCATTTT. Translating it yields CASSGKTGEVSAQHF.

The chain couples TRBV25-1 to TRBJ1-1, with a possible D match to TRBD1 (5 bases). This CDR3 has 14 amino acids. V lost 7 bases and J lost 3, with 15 bases in between. CDR1 MGHDK and CDR2 SYGVNS come from the germline V gene. For the CDR3, the DNA is TGTGCCAGCACCCCTGGGGCAGATTACACTGAAGCTTTCTTT. This translates into CASTPGADYTEAFF.

The chain uses TRBV27 and TRBJ1-1; D gene ambiguous. Between the trimmed V and J ends, which lost 1 base and 6 bases, there was a span of 12 bases. This CDR3 is 14 amino acids long. CDR1 MNHEY and CDR2 SMNVEV come from the germline V gene (reference sequence). CDR3 bases: TGTGCCAGCAGTTTATATGCCGGGGTTGCTGAAGCTTTCTTT. It is translated as CASSLYAGVAEAFF.

The J gene is TRBJ1-1, the V gene TRBV6-5; 10 bases line up with TRBD1. Germline V gene sequence: CDR1 MNHEY, CDR2 SVGAGI. V shed 6 bases and J 5 bases; nucleotides not matched to a gene: 6. The CDR3 sequence is 14 residues long. The CDR3 here is CASRRGTGDTEAFF. CDR3 DNA sequence: TGTGCCAGCAGACGCGGGACAGGGGATACTGAAGCTTTCTTT.

The sample holds a few counts of this clone. The V and J genes are TRBV5-1 and TRBJ1-3; 9 bases are shared with TRBD1. V lost 3 bases and J lost 0; bases outside the gene matches: 13. Germline V lookup: CDR1 SGHRS, CDR2 YFSETQ. The CDR3 consists of 19 residues. CDR3 coding DNA: TGCGCCAGCAGCTCCGTCCCGGGACAGGGACCTAGCTCTGGAAACACCATATATTTT. It translates to CASSSVPGQGPSSGNTIYF. Filled out from reference TRBV5-1 and TRBJ1-3, the complete variable domain reads KAGVTQTPRYLIKTRGQQVTLSCSPISGHRSVSWYQQTPGQGLQFLFEYFSETQRNKGNFPGRFSGRQFSNSRSEMNVSTLELGDSALYLCASSSVPGQGPSSGNTIYFGEGSWLTVV.

The chain uses TRBV2 and TRBJ1-6; D possibly corresponds to TRBD1 (6 bases). Per germline, CDR1 SNHLY and CDR2 FYNNEI. V gave up 8 bases and J gave up 12 bases, with 17 bases separating them. The CDR3 consists of 13 residues. In DNA form, the CDR3 reads TGTGCCAGCCGACAGGACTCTACTCTACCCCTCCACTTT. It specifies CASRQDSTLPLHF.

The rearrangement uses TRBV6-5 and TRBJ1-1; D might be TRBD1 (6 bases). The V end was cut by 5 bases, the J end by 2 bases, with 15 bases between. Germline V lookup: CDR1 MNHEY, CDR2 SVGAGI. This CDR3 is 15 amino acids long. The CDR3 nucleotides are TGTGCCAGCAGTCCCTCCTTGACAGGAAACACTGAAGCTTTCTTT. Protein: CASSPSLTGNTEAFF.

This chain uses TRBV19 with TRBJ1-6, with TRBD1 as a possible D gene (5 bases). From germline, CDR1 is LNHDA and CDR2 SQIVND (reference sequence). The CDR3 sequence is 16 residues long. Deletions cut 7 bases from V and 2 bases from J, with 15 bases between. Here the CDR3 reads CASNPAGVPYNSPLHF. The CDR3 DNA reads as TGTGCCAGTAACCCGGCGGGGGTCCCCTATAATTCACCCCTCCACTTT.

The table lists this clone with a few counts. The rearrangement uses TRBV7-3 and TRBJ2-2, with no clear D. The CDR3 totals 13 residues. Trimming removed 5 bases at V and 4 bases at J, with 8 bases between. Germline CDR1 is SGHTA and CDR2 is FQGTGA. The CDR3 reads CASSDTFTGELFF. The CDR3 DNA reads TGTGCCAGCAGCGACACTTTCACCGGGGAGCTGTTTTTT.

The gene calls are TRBV9 and TRBJ1-1, with 7 bases fitting TRBD1. The germline V gene has CDR1 SGDLS and CDR2 YYNGEE. This CDR3 contains 16 residues. The V gene end was trimmed by 0 bases and the J gene end by 2 bases; junction bases not matched to a gene: 7. In DNA form, the CDR3 reads TGTGCCAGCAGCGTAGCCCCAGGGGGTACAAACACTGAAGCTTTCTTT. This codes for CASSVAPGGTNTEAFF. The entire variable domain, with the rest obtained from reference TRBV9 and TRBJ1-1, is as follows: DSGVTQTPKHLITATGQRVTLRCSPRSGDLSVYWYQQSLDQGLQFLIQYYNGEERAKGNILERFSAQQFPDLHSELNLSSLELGDSALYFCASSVAPGGTNTEAFFGQGTRLTVV.

The chain joins TRBV11-3 to TRBJ1-1; no clear D gene. Trimming removed 5 bases from V and 5 bases from J, with 21 bases in between. This CDR3 contains 16 residues. The germline V gene has CDR1 SGHNT and CDR2 YENEEA. The CDR3 bases are TGTGCCAGCAGCCCCCTTGACCCAGAGAGGAATACTGAAGCTTTCTTT. Protein sequence: CASSPLDPERNTEAFF.

J is TRBJ2-7 and V is TRBV4-3, with D perhaps matching TRBD1 (6 bases). Germline V CDR1 and CDR2: LGHNA, YSLEER. The V end lost 3 bases, the J end lost 0 bases, and 12 bases lay between the germline ends. The CDR3 loop spans 15 amino acids. The CDR3 region is CASSHATGSSYEQYF. The CDR3 nucleotides read TGCGCCAGCAGCCATGCAACAGGGTCCTCCTACGAGCAGTACTTC.

This clone was seen more than once but under ten times. The chain joins TRBV6-5 to TRBJ2-7; tentative D call: TRBD1 (6 bases). The CDR3 is 11 residues long. V was trimmed by 5 bases and J by 5 bases, leaving 7 bases between them. Looked up from germline, CDR1 is MNHEY and CDR2 is SVGAGI. Here the CDR3 DNA reads TGTGCCAGCAGTCAGGGGAACGAGCAGTACTTC. It specifies CASSQGNEQYF.

The V gene is TRBV10-2, the J gene TRBJ2-5; 11 nucleotides align to TRBD2. Trimming at V came to 6 bases and at J to 9 bases, leaving 9 bases not matched to a gene. Germline-derived CDR1 and CDR2 are WSHSY and SAAADI. The CDR3 extends over 14 amino acids. The CDR3 loop reads CASSAPISGGAQYF. The CDR3 DNA is TGCGCCAGCAGCGCCCCGATTAGCGGGGGGGCCCAGTACTTC.

The chain combines TRBV27 with TRBJ1-6; 7 positions match TRBD1. The CDR3 is 16 amino acids. Germline V gives CDR1 MNHEY, CDR2 SMNVEV (reference sequence). Germline trimming cut 5 bases from V and 7 bases from J; bases unmatched to any gene: 11. The CDR3 DNA follows: TGTGCCAGCAGTCCAAGCCGACAGGGTAGAAATTCACCCCTCCACTTT. Translation gives CASSPSRQGRNSPLHF.